The sequence of this T cell receptor beta chain was determined in a study of CXCR3-negative and CXCR3-positive naive CD8 T cells. Overall study findings and caveats: Compared with CXCR3-negative naive cells, CXCR3-positive naive cells showed more hydrophobic TRB CDR3s. The study found that naive CXCR3-negative and CXCR3-positive cells shared TRBV-TRBJ usage, while memory cells differed.

Details on this clonotype: Antigen specificity is unknown.

TRB cDNA libraries were made by UMI-labeled 5' RACE. TCRdb re-called the 5' RACE reads and gives one entry per CDR3 protein, without DNA. The sample's table shows around 140,000 distinct CDR3 sequences. CD45RO-CCR7+CD27+CD95- marked naive CD8+ T cells. Sequenced material: naive CXCR3- CD8+ T cells from blood. Regarding subset: CD45RO-CCR7+CD27+CD95- naive CD8+ T cells lacking CXCR3 (TNR3-). This clonotype originated in a human donor in good health. Some clones in this sample may be carry-over from other donors' samples.

The CDR3 loop reads CASSSGTGVRYEQFF. The J gene is TRBJ2-1, the V gene TRBV7-9; TCRdb's D call, TRBD1, is unchecked because there is no DNA. Germline values: CDR1 SEHNR, CDR2 FQNEAQ (reference sequence). The CDR3 is 15 amino acids. Filled out from reference TRBV7-9 and TRBJ2-1, the complete variable domain reads DTGVSQNPRHKITKRGQNVTFRCDPISEHNRLYWYRQTLGQGPEFLTYFQNEAQLEKSRLLSDRFSAERPKGSFSTLEIQRTEQGDSAMYLCASSSGTGVRYEQFFGPGTRLTVL.